This is a list of T cell receptor beta chains from one sample in a study of blood T cell dynamics during melanoma immunotherapy. Clones were sequenced by immunoSEQ multiplex PCR, and TCRdb holds only the in-frame ones, with some missing. The table has about 11,000 clones, 84% seen once. Specimen: blood, collected from a patient treated with checkpoint blockade. The receptor set was obtained from a human donor with melanoma. CDR3s include the opening cysteine and the closing phenylalanine or tryptophan. D genes are given only for firm matches. Clone size, where shown, is once, few, many, or a class for clones that have expanded.

clone_size: -
j_call: TRBJ2-3
cdr3_length: 15
v_call: TRBV7-3
d_call: TRBD2
cdr3_aa: CASSLGTSGLDTQYF
cdr3_nt: TGTGCCAGCAGCCTCGGGACTAGCGGGTTAGATACGCAGTATTTT

clone_size: -
j_call: TRBJ2-7
cdr3_length: 14
v_call: TRBV7-2
d_call: -
cdr3_aa: CASSLLWVNYEQYF
cdr3_nt: TGTGCCAGCAGCTTACTGTGGGTAAACTACGAGCAGTACTTC

clone_size: -
j_call: TRBJ1-3
cdr3_length: 11
v_call: TRBV29-1
d_call: -
cdr3_aa: CSAGGRNTIYF
cdr3_nt: TGCAGCGCCGGGGGAAGAAACACCATATATTTT

clone_size: -
j_call: TRBJ2-5
cdr3_length: 13
v_call: TRBV11-2
d_call: -
cdr3_aa: CASSPNEIETQYF
cdr3_nt: TGTGCCAGCAGCCCGAACGAGATAGAGACCCAGTACTTC

clone_size: -
j_call: TRBJ1-6
cdr3_length: 14
v_call: TRBV7-8
d_call: TRBD1
cdr3_aa: CASSPGGDGSPLHF
cdr3_nt: TGTGCCAGCAGCCCAGGGGGCGACGGGTCACCCCTCCACTTT

clone_size: -
j_call: TRBJ2-3
cdr3_length: 15
v_call: TRBV11-2
d_call: TRBD2
cdr3_aa: CASSQRRGGTDTQYF
cdr3_nt: TGTGCCAGCAGCCAAAGGCGGGGGGGAACAGATACGCAGTATTTT

clone_size: -
j_call: TRBJ2-7
cdr3_length: 15
v_call: TRBV6-5
d_call: -
cdr3_aa: CASSYLGHFSYEQYF
cdr3_nt: TGTGCCAGCAGTTACCTGGGACACTTCTCCTACGAGCAGTACTTC

clone_size: medium-sized
j_call: TRBJ2-2
cdr3_length: 15
v_call: TRBV7-2
d_call: TRBD1
cdr3_aa: CASSWDRGGGGELFF
cdr3_nt: TGTGCCAGCAGCTGGGACAGGGGAGGCGGCGGGGAGCTGTTTTTT

clone_size: -
j_call: TRBJ2-3
cdr3_length: 16
v_call: TRBV4-1
d_call: -
cdr3_aa: CASSQEGRRVRDTQYF
cdr3_nt: TGCGCCAGCAGCCAAGAGGGAAGGCGGGTGAGAGATACGCAGTATTTT

clone_size: -
j_call: TRBJ2-1
cdr3_length: 17
v_call: TRBV5-4
d_call: -
cdr3_aa: CASSFLLVMPEYNEQFF
cdr3_nt: TGTGCCAGCAGCTTCCTCCTGGTAATGCCCGAATACAATGAGCAGTTCTTC

clone_size: -
j_call: TRBJ2-7
cdr3_length: 12
v_call: TRBV11-2
d_call: -
cdr3_aa: CASSTGFYEQYF
cdr3_nt: TGTGCCAGCAGTACAGGGTTCTACGAGCAGTACTTC

clone_size: -
j_call: TRBJ2-7
cdr3_length: 15
v_call: TRBV7-2
d_call: -
cdr3_aa: CASSRTGTQRYEQYF
cdr3_nt: TGTGCCAGCAGCCGGACCGGAACACAACGTTACGAGCAGTACTTC

clone_size: -
j_call: TRBJ1-5
cdr3_length: 15
v_call: TRBV19
d_call: -
cdr3_aa: CASSIVTDSNQPQHF
cdr3_nt: TGTGCCAGTAGTATAGTTACGGATAGCAATCAGCCCCAGCATTTT

clone_size: -
j_call: TRBJ2-5
cdr3_length: 17
v_call: TRBV2
d_call: TRBD2
cdr3_aa: CASSEALVAGIQETQYF
cdr3_nt: TGTGCCAGCAGTGAAGCGCTCGTAGCGGGGATCCAAGAGACCCAGTACTTC

clone_size: -
j_call: TRBJ2-1
cdr3_length: 12
v_call: TRBV5-4
d_call: -
cdr3_aa: CASSFLTDEQFF
cdr3_nt: TGTGCCAGCAGCTTTCTTACCGATGAGCAGTTCTTC

clone_size: -
j_call: TRBJ1-2
cdr3_length: 14
v_call: TRBV5-5
d_call: -
cdr3_aa: CASSFLEPNYGYTF
cdr3_nt: TGTGCCAGCAGCTTTCTGGAACCCAACTATGGCTACACCTTC

clone_size: -
j_call: TRBJ1-5
cdr3_length: 15
v_call: TRBV7-8
d_call: -
cdr3_aa: CASSDLGTFDQPQHF
cdr3_nt: TGTGCCAGCAGCGACCTCGGGACATTTGATCAGCCCCAGCATTTT

clone_size: -
j_call: TRBJ2-2
cdr3_length: 16
v_call: TRBV27
d_call: TRBD2
cdr3_aa: CASSLRTSGAYGELFF
cdr3_nt: TGTGCCAGCAGTTTAAGGACTAGCGGGGCATACGGGGAGCTGTTTTTT

clone_size: few
j_call: TRBJ2-1
cdr3_length: 17
v_call: TRBV9
d_call: -
cdr3_aa: CASSPQPLAKGNNEQFF
cdr3_nt: TGTGCCAGCAGCCCCCAACCCCTAGCGAAAGGGAACAATGAGCAGTTCTTC

clone_size: -
j_call: TRBJ1-1
cdr3_length: 17
v_call: TRBV2
d_call: -
cdr3_aa: CASSERRQGLGPTEAFF
cdr3_nt: TGTGCCAGCAGTGAAAGGAGGCAGGGGTTGGGGCCCACTGAAGCTTTCTTT

clone_size: -
j_call: TRBJ2-7
cdr3_length: 11
v_call: TRBV29-1
d_call: -
cdr3_aa: CSGGAAYEQYF
cdr3_nt: TGCAGCGGGGGGGCGGCCTACGAGCAGTACTTC

clone_size: -
j_call: TRBJ1-6
cdr3_length: 16
v_call: TRBV5-1
d_call: -
cdr3_aa: CASSLGGRVGHSPLHF
cdr3_nt: TGCGCCAGCAGCTTGGGCGGCAGGGTAGGGCATTCACCCCTCCACTTT

clone_size: -
j_call: TRBJ2-1
cdr3_length: 14
v_call: TRBV2
d_call: -
cdr3_aa: CASPRGELNNEQFF
cdr3_nt: TGTGCCAGCCCCAGGGGTGAATTAAACAATGAGCAGTTCTTC

clone_size: -
j_call: TRBJ1-3
cdr3_length: 14
v_call: TRBV6-5
d_call: TRBD1
cdr3_aa: CASSPQGAGNTIYF
cdr3_nt: TGTGCCAGCAGTCCACAGGGGGCTGGAAACACCATATATTTT

clone_size: once
j_call: TRBJ2-7
cdr3_length: 13
v_call: TRBV12-5
d_call: TRBD1
cdr3_aa: CASGSGTGWEQYF
cdr3_nt: TGTGCTAGTGGATCCGGGACAGGTTGGGAGCAGTACTTC

clone_size: -
j_call: TRBJ1-2
cdr3_length: 13
v_call: TRBV30
d_call: -
cdr3_aa: CAWSPEGVYGYTF
cdr3_nt: TGTGCCTGGAGTCCTGAGGGGGTTTATGGCTACACCTTC

clone_size: -
j_call: TRBJ1-2
cdr3_length: 15
v_call: TRBV4-3
d_call: -
cdr3_aa: CASSQVEGGNYGYTF
cdr3_nt: TGCGCCAGCAGCCAAGTTGAGGGAGGGAACTATGGCTACACCTTC

clone_size: -
j_call: TRBJ2-2
cdr3_length: 15
v_call: TRBV19
d_call: TRBD1
cdr3_aa: CASTVPGGYTGELFF
cdr3_nt: TGTGCCAGTACCGTTCCAGGGGGCTACACCGGGGAGCTGTTTTTT

clone_size: -
j_call: TRBJ2-3
cdr3_length: 14
v_call: TRBV6-6
d_call: -
cdr3_aa: CASSYSASTDTQYF
cdr3_nt: TGTGCCAGCAGTTACTCGGCCAGCACAGATACGCAGTATTTT

clone_size: -
j_call: TRBJ1-1
cdr3_length: 14
v_call: TRBV6-5
d_call: TRBD1
cdr3_aa: CASRTWTGSTEAFF
cdr3_nt: TGTGCCAGCAGAACATGGACAGGGAGCACTGAAGCTTTCTTT

clone_size: -
j_call: TRBJ2-7
cdr3_length: 14
v_call: TRBV7-7
d_call: TRBD2
cdr3_aa: CASSLTSGGGEQYF
cdr3_nt: TGTGCCAGCAGCTTGACTAGCGGGGGCGGCGAGCAGTACTTC

clone_size: -
j_call: TRBJ2-2
cdr3_length: 17
v_call: TRBV7-9
d_call: -
cdr3_aa: CASSFAGTQGNTGELFF
cdr3_nt: TGTGCCAGCAGCTTTGCCGGAACACAGGGGAACACCGGGGAGCTGTTTTTT

clone_size: -
j_call: TRBJ1-2
cdr3_length: 16
v_call: TRBV11-2
d_call: -
cdr3_aa: CASSGIRDTQNYGYTF
cdr3_nt: TGTGCCAGCAGCGGAATCCGGGACACCCAAAACTATGGCTACACCTTC

clone_size: once
j_call: TRBJ2-5
cdr3_length: 17
v_call: TRBV5-1
d_call: -
cdr3_aa: CASSLRPQTGLAETQYF
cdr3_nt: TGCGCCAGCAGCCTACGCCCTCAAACGGGGTTGGCGGAGACCCAGTACTTC

clone_size: -
j_call: TRBJ1-2
cdr3_length: 20
v_call: TRBV5-1
d_call: TRBD1
cdr3_aa: CASSSTSDRAYPIFNYGYTF
cdr3_nt: TGCGCCAGCAGTTCGACTTCGGACAGGGCGTATCCTATATTTAACTATGGCTACACCTTC

clone_size: few
j_call: TRBJ1-1
cdr3_length: 13
v_call: TRBV4-3
d_call: -
cdr3_aa: CASSQDGQTEAFF
cdr3_nt: TGCGCCAGCAGCCAAGATGGGCAGACTGAAGCTTTCTTT

clone_size: -
j_call: TRBJ2-5
cdr3_length: 12
v_call: TRBV6-6
d_call: -
cdr3_aa: CASSYRVETQYF
cdr3_nt: TGTGCCAGCAGTTACAGGGTTGAGACCCAGTACTTC

clone_size: -
j_call: TRBJ1-5
cdr3_length: 14
v_call: TRBV19
d_call: -
cdr3_aa: CASSPGRDTPPQHF
cdr3_nt: TGTGCCAGTAGTCCGGGGAGAGATACCCCTCCCCAGCATTTT

clone_size: -
j_call: TRBJ1-2
cdr3_length: 15
v_call: TRBV7-3
d_call: -
cdr3_aa: CASSLTPRGSRGYTF
cdr3_nt: TGTGCCAGCAGCTTAACCCCGAGGGGTTCGAGAGGCTACACCTTC

clone_size: -
j_call: TRBJ1-4
cdr3_length: 15
v_call: TRBV27
d_call: -
cdr3_aa: CASGLNRRANEKLFF
cdr3_nt: TGTGCCAGCGGTTTAAACAGGAGGGCTAATGAAAAACTGTTTTTT

clone_size: -
j_call: TRBJ1-1
cdr3_length: 13
v_call: TRBV4-1
d_call: -
cdr3_aa: CASSQGGLSEAFF
cdr3_nt: TGCGCCAGCAGCCAGGGGGGTCTGAGTGAAGCTTTCTTT

clone_size: -
j_call: TRBJ2-1
cdr3_length: 14
v_call: TRBV7-2
d_call: -
cdr3_aa: CASSRGGPYNEQFF
cdr3_nt: TGTGCCAGCAGCCGAGGGGGACCCTACAATGAGCAGTTCTTC

clone_size: few
j_call: TRBJ1-2
cdr3_length: 15
v_call: TRBV7-9
d_call: TRBD1
cdr3_aa: CASSLADRGRYGYTF
cdr3_nt: TGTGCCAGCAGCTTAGCGGACAGGGGACGCTATGGCTACACCTTC

clone_size: few
j_call: TRBJ2-1
cdr3_length: 16
v_call: TRBV11-3
d_call: -
cdr3_aa: CASSLRSGGAGNEQFF
cdr3_nt: TGTGCCAGCAGCTTGAGGTCAGGGGGGGCCGGGAATGAGCAGTTCTTC

clone_size: -
j_call: TRBJ2-5
cdr3_length: 16
v_call: TRBV19
d_call: -
cdr3_aa: CASSRGTGTVQETQYF
cdr3_nt: TGTGCCAGTAGTAGAGGAACCGGGACGGTTCAAGAGACCCAGTACTTC

clone_size: -
j_call: TRBJ2-3
cdr3_length: 14
v_call: TRBV10-1
d_call: -
cdr3_aa: CASSGYRSTDTQYF
cdr3_nt: TGCGCCAGCAGTGGGTACAGGTCCACAGATACGCAGTATTTT

clone_size: -
j_call: TRBJ1-2
cdr3_length: 15
v_call: TRBV2
d_call: -
cdr3_aa: CASSEVGQGVNGYTF
cdr3_nt: TGTGCCAGCAGTGAAGTGGGGCAGGGAGTAAATGGCTACACCTTC

clone_size: -
j_call: TRBJ1-5
cdr3_length: 14
v_call: TRBV30
d_call: -
cdr3_aa: CAWSPPGVGQPQHF
cdr3_nt: TGTGCCTGGAGTCCCCCGGGGGTAGGACAGCCCCAGCATTTT

clone_size: -
j_call: TRBJ2-2
cdr3_length: 14
v_call: TRBV11-2
d_call: -
cdr3_aa: CASSATGNTGELFF
cdr3_nt: TGTGCCAGCAGCGCGACAGGGAACACCGGGGAGCTGTTTTTT

clone_size: -
j_call: TRBJ2-1
cdr3_length: 14
v_call: TRBV13
d_call: -
cdr3_aa: CASSPTYSYNEQFF
cdr3_nt: TGTGCCAGCAGCCCAACGTACAGTTACAATGAGCAGTTCTTC

clone_size: once
j_call: TRBJ1-6
cdr3_length: 13
v_call: TRBV30
d_call: TRBD1
cdr3_aa: CAWTDRGNSPLHF
cdr3_nt: TGTGCCTGGACGGACAGGGGGAATTCACCCCTCCACTTT